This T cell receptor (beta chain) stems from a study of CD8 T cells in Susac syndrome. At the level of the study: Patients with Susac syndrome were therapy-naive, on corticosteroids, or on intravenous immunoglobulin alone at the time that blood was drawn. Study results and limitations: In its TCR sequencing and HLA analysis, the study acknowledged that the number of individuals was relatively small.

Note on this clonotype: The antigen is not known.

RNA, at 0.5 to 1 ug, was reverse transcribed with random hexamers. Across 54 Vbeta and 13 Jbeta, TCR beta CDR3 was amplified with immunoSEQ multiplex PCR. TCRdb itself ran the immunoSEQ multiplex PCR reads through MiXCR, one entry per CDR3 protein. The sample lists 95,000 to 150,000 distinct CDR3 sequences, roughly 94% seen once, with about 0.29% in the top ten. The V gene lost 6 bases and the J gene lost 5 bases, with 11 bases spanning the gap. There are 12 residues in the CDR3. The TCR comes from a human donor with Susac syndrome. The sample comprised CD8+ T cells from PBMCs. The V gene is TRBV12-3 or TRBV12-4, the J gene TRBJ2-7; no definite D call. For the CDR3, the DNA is TGTGCCAGCAGCTTCTCGTTCAACGAGCAGTACTTC. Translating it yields CASSFSFNEQYF.